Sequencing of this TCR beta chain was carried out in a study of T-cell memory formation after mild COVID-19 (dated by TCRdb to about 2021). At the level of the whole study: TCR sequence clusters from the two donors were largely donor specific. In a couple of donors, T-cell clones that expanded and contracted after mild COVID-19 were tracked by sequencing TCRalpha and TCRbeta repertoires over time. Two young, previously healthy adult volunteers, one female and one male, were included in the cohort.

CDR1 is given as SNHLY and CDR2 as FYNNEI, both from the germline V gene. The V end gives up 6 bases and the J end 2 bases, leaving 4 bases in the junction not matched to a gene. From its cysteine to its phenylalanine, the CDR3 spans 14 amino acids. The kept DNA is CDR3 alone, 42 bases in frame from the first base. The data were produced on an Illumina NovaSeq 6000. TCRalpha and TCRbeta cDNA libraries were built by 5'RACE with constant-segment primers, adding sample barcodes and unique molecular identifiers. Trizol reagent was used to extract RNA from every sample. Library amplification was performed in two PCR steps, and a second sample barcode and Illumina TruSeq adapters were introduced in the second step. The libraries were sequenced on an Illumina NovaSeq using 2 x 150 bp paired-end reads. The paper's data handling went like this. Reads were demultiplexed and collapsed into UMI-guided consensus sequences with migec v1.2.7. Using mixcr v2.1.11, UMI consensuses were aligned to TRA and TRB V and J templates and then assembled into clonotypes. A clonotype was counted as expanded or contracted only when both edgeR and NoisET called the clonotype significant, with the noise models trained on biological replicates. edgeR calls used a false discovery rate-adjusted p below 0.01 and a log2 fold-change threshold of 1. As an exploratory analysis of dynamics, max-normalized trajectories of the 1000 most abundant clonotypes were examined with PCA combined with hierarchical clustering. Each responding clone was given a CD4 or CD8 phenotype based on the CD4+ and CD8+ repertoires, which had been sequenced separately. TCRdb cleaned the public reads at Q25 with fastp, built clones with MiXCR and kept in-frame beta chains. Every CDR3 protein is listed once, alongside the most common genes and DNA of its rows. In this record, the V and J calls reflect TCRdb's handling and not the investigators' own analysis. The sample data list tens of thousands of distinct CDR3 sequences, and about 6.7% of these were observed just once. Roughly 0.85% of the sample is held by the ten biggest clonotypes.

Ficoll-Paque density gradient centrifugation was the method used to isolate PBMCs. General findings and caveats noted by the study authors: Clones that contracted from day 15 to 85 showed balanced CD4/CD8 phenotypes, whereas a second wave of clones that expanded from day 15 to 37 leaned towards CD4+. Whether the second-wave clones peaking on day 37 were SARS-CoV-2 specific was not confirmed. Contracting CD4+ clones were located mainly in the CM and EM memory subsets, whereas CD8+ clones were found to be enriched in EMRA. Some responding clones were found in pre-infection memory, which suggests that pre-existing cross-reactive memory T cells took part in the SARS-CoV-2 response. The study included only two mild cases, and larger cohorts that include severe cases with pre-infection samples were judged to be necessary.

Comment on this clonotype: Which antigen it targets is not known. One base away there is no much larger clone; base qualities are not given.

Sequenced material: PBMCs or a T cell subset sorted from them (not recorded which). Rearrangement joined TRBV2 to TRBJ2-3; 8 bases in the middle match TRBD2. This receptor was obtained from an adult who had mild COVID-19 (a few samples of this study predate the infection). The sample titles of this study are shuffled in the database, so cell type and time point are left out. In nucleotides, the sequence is TGTGCCAGCAGGGTAGCGGGATTCACAGATACGCAGTATTTT. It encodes CASRVAGFTDTQYF. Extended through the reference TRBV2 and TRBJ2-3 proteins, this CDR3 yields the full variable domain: EPEVTQTPSHQVTQMGQEVILRCVPISNHLYFYWYRQILGQKVEFLVSFYNNEISEKSEIFDDQFSVERPDGSNFTLKIRSTKLEDSAMYFCASRVAGFTDTQYFGPGTRLTVL.